A selection of T cell receptor beta chains follows, all from one sample in a study of T cells after yellow fever vaccination. TCRdb reprocessed the 5' RACE reads with MiXCR, giving one entry per CDR3 protein. The top ten hold roughly 17% of the sample, which has approximately 580,000 distinct CDR3 sequences, roughly a sixth seen once. The sequencing used PBMCs, collected more than 4 days after the first yellow fever vaccination. The receptors shown here come from a man aged 18-30 years who received the YFV17D yellow fever vaccine. Both conserved end residues are part of each CDR3. A D gene is named only where the DNA matches it firmly. The size field is filled for only some rows; it gives once, few, many or a size class.

few	TRBD1	TRBJ1-5	TRBV3-1	CASSQAAGTGDSNQPQHF	TGTGCCAGCAGCCAGGCCGCCGGGACAGGGGACAGCAATCAGCCCCAGCATTTT
few	.	TRBJ2-3	TRBV2	CASTLEDTQYF	TGTGCCAGCACCCTAGAAGATACGCAGTATTTT
few	.	TRBJ2-2	TRBV7-9	CASSLQGSSTGELFF	TGTGCCAGCAGCTTACAGGGTAGCAGCACCGGGGAGCTGTTTTTT
few	.	TRBJ2-1	TRBV6-1	CASGHEGPGDEQFF	TGTGCCAGCGGCCACGAGGGCCCCGGGGATGAGCAGTTCTTC
.	TRBD1	TRBJ2-4	TRBV7-2	CASSFSRQGINIQYF	TGTGCCAGCAGCTTTTCCAGACAGGGGATAAACATTCAGTACTTC
few	.	TRBJ2-3	TRBV6-5	CASRTRPGHITDTQYF	TGTGCCAGCAGAACTCGTCCAGGACATATAACAGATACGCAGTATTTT
.	TRBD2	TRBJ2-3	TRBV6-4	CATSEGTSGTDTQYF	TGTGCCACTTCGGAGGGGACTAGCGGGACAGATACGCAGTATTTT
.	.	TRBJ2-3	TRBV7-9	CASSPAFDTQYF	TGTGCCAGCAGTCCCGCTTTTGATACGCAGTATTTT
.	TRBD2	TRBJ2-3	TRBV5-6	CASRYGLAGPDTQYF	TGTGCCAGCAGGTATGGACTAGCGGGGCCAGATACGCAGTATTTT
once	.	TRBJ2-3	TRBV28	CASTLRGYTQYF	TGTGCCAGCACCCTACGGGGGTATACGCAGTATTTT
many	.	TRBJ2-7	TRBV11-2	CASSLDQGNPTSEQYF	TGTGCCAGCAGCTTAGATCAGGGCAATCCGACCAGCGAGCAGTACTTC
few	TRBD1	TRBJ2-2	TRBV5-1	CASSLGTVVGELFF	TGCGCCAGCAGCCTTGGGACAGTAGTTGGGGAGCTGTTTTTT
.	.	TRBJ1-1	TRBV6-2/TRBV6-3	CASSPGHRGTEAFF	TGTGCCAGCAGTCCAGGACACCGGGGGACTGAAGCTTTCTTT
few	TRBD1	TRBJ2-1	TRBV5-1	CASSAGTVGYNEQFF	TGCGCCAGCAGCGCCGGGACAGTAGGATACAATGAGCAGTTCTTC
.	.	TRBJ2-3	TRBV18	CASSPWGADTQYF	TGTGCCAGCTCACCCTGGGGGGCAGATACGCAGTATTTT
once	.	TRBJ2-5	TRBV27	CASSQRRDVETQYF	TGTGCCAGCAGTCAAAGACGGGACGTGGAGACCCAGTACTTC
few	.	TRBJ2-3	TRBV7-8	CASNQWEGGPADTQYF	TGTGCCAGCAACCAATGGGAGGGGGGGCCCGCAGATACGCAGTATTTT
.	.	TRBJ2-3	TRBV6-1	CASRKTGWDTQYF	TGTGCCAGCAGAAAGACAGGCTGGGATACGCAGTATTTT
few	.	TRBJ1-2	TRBV20-1	CSARGLGEGGYTF	TGCAGTGCTAGGGGGCTAGGGGAAGGTGGCTACACCTTC
few	.	TRBJ2-2	TRBV29-1	CSVHWTPVTGELFF	TGCAGCGTCCACTGGACCCCGGTCACCGGGGAGCTGTTTTTT
.	.	TRBJ1-2	TRBV6-6	CASSSSLGDGYTF	TGTGCCAGCAGTTCCTCGCTGGGAGATGGCTACACCTTC
.	TRBD1	TRBJ1-5	TRBV5-8	CASSRQGITQPQHF	TGTGCCAGCAGCCGACAGGGTATAACTCAGCCCCAGCATTTT
few	TRBD1	TRBJ1-6	TRBV6-5	CASSYYPGGNSPLHF	TGTGCCAGCAGTTACTATCCAGGGGGAAATTCACCCCTCCACTTT
many	.	TRBJ1-6	TRBV6-2/TRBV6-3	CASRDVYLDLNNSPLHF	TGTGCCAGCAGAGACGTATACTTGGACCTCAATAATTCACCCCTCCACTTT
.	TRBD1	TRBJ1-5	TRBV7-8	CASSSGTGSYSNQPQHF	TGTGCCAGCAGCTCAGGGACAGGGTCGTATAGCAATCAGCCCCAGCATTTT
.	.	TRBJ2-2	TRBV12-3/TRBV12-4	CASSLLGDGELFF	TGTGCCAGCAGTTTGTTAGGAGACGGGGAGCTGTTTTTT
many	TRBD1	TRBJ1-1	TRBV6-2/TRBV6-3	CASSYDLTGEATEAFF	TGTGCCAGCAGTTACGACCTGACAGGGGAGGCCACTGAAGCTTTCTTT
few	.	TRBJ1-5	TRBV12-3/TRBV12-4	CASSLTASNQPQHF	TGTGCCAGCAGTTTGACAGCTAGCAATCAGCCCCAGCATTTT
few	TRBD1	TRBJ1-2	TRBV12-3/TRBV12-4	CASSLTTGLTNYGYTF	TGTGCCAGCAGTTTAACGACAGGGCTCACTAACTATGGCTACACCTTC
many	.	TRBJ2-3	TRBV25-1	CASSERTDTQYF	TGTGCCAGCAGTGAGAGGACAGATACGCAGTATTTT
few	.	TRBJ1-5	TRBV12-3/TRBV12-4	CASNQDPLGGQPQHF	TGTGCCAGCAACCAAGACCCCCTAGGGGGTCAGCCCCAGCATTTT
many	.	TRBJ1-1	TRBV7-9	CASSFQGRTEAFF	TGTGCCAGCAGTTTCCAGGGGCGGACTGAAGCTTTCTTT
few	TRBD1	TRBJ2-3	TRBV10-1	CASSTRTGATDTQYF	TGCGCCAGCAGTACAAGGACAGGAGCCACAGATACGCAGTATTTT
few	.	TRBJ1-6	TRBV20-1	CSASVAESNLNSPLHF	TGCAGTGCTAGCGTGGCCGAGTCCAACCTTAATTCACCCCTCCACTTT
few	.	TRBJ2-1	TRBV14	CASSQDGGGSKQFF	TGTGCCAGCAGCCAAGACGGGGGCGGCAGCAAGCAGTTCTTC
.	.	TRBJ2-1	TRBV20-1	CSASGQIYNEQFF	TGCAGTGCGAGCGGACAGATATACAATGAGCAGTTCTTC
few	.	TRBJ1-1	TRBV27	CASSLQGPYEAFF	TGTGCCAGCAGTTTACAGGGGCCCTACGAAGCTTTCTTT
.	.	TRBJ2-1	TRBV5-5	CASNRGDMDYNEQFF	TGTGCCAGCAACCGAGGGGACATGGACTACAATGAGCAGTTCTTC
.	.	TRBJ1-5	TRBV5-6	CASGWGRGNQPQHF	TGTGCCAGCGGTTGGGGCCGAGGGAATCAGCCCCAGCATTTT
.	.	TRBJ1-2	TRBV7-9	CASSSPNRAIYGYTF	TGTGCCAGCAGCTCTCCCAACAGGGCTATCTATGGCTACACCTTC
.	.	TRBJ2-1	TRBV4-1	CASSRTGEGYNEQFF	TGCGCCAGCAGCCGAACAGGGGAGGGTTACAATGAGCAGTTCTTC
.	.	TRBJ1-5	TRBV2	CASSSNYAQPQHF	TGTGCCAGCAGTTCAAACTACGCTCAGCCCCAGCATTTT
.	.	TRBJ1-2	TRBV7-9	CASSLLNDGTPGYTF	TGTGCCAGCAGTCTCCTTAACGACGGAACACCTGGCTACACCTTC
.	.	TRBJ2-7	TRBV7-2	CASSWSGLSYEQYF	TGTGCCAGCAGCTGGTCTGGCCTCTCCTACGAGCAGTACTTC
few	.	TRBJ1-2	TRBV4-1	CASSHPSSSTFTNYGYTF	TGCGCCAGCAGCCACCCCAGTTCCTCGACCTTCACTAACTATGGCTACACCTTC
few	TRBD1	TRBJ2-1	TRBV6-4	CASSGGDRVGEQFF	TGTGCCAGCAGTGGCGGGGACAGGGTTGGTGAGCAGTTCTTC
.	TRBD1	TRBJ1-1	TRBV5-1	CASSDRTGATEAFF	TGCGCCAGCAGCGATAGGACAGGGGCGACTGAAGCTTTCTTT
few	.	TRBJ1-2	TRBV7-9	CASSLGASWTFYGYTF	TGTGCCAGCAGCTTAGGGGCATCATGGACCTTCTATGGCTACACCTTC
few	TRBD2	TRBJ2-5	TRBV5-1	CASSLEIAGGSQETQYF	TGCGCCAGCAGCTTAGAAATAGCGGGGGGATCCCAAGAGACCCAGTACTTC
few	.	TRBJ2-5	TRBV4-1	CASSQDTETQYF	TGCGCCAGCAGCCAAGATACCGAGACCCAGTACTTC
few	TRBD1	TRBJ1-4	TRBV20-1	CSANRGPGEKLFF	TGCAGTGCAAACAGGGGGCCGGGTGAAAAACTGTTTTTT
.	.	TRBJ1-1	TRBV12-3/TRBV12-4	CASIAGSDTEAFF	TGTGCCAGCATTGCTGGCAGTGACACTGAAGCTTTCTTT